This entry features one T cell receptor (beta chain) sequence. This entry belongs to a study of shared clonotypes between healthy human individuals. Using immunoSEQ multiplex PCR, the repertoire was profiled, and TCRdb retains in-frame clones only, with some absent. The table shows hundreds of thousands of clones, with roughly 80% occurring only once. Germline V gene sequence: CDR1 MNHEY, CDR2 SMNVEV (reference sequence). Trimming removed 8 bases at V and 2 bases at J, with 17 bases between. The CDR3 covers 15 residues. The TCR was taken from a woman aged 40 to 49 in good health. Some clones in this sample may be carry-over from other donors' samples. The chain employs TRBV27 and TRBJ2-3, with unresolved D. The sample consisted of PBMCs. This chain's CDR3 is CASRPGQFSTDTQYF. CDR3 bases: TGTGCCAGCCGCCCCGGTCAGTTTTCCACAGATACGCAGTATTTT.